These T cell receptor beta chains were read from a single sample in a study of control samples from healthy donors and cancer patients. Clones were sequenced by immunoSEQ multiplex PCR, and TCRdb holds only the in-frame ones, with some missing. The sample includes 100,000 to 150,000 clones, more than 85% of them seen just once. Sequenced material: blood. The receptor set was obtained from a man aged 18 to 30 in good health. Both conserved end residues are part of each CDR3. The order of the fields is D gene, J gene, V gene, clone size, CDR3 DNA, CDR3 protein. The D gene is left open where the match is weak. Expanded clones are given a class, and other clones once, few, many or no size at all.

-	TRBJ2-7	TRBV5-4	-	TGTGCCAGCAGCTTTTCGGGGGTGTACGAGCAGTACTTC	CASSFSGVYEQYF
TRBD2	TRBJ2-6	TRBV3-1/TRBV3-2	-	TGTGCCAGCAGCCAACGGACTAGAGAGGTCGGGGGGGCCAACGTCCTGACTTTC	CASSQRTREVGGANVLTF
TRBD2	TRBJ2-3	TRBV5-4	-	TGTGCCAGCAGCTTAATAGCGGGGGGGCGCGGAGATACGCAGTATTTT	CASSLIAGGRGDTQYF
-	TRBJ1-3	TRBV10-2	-	TGCGCCAGCAGTGAGTCGGCAGTCTCTGGAAACACCATATATTTT	CASSESAVSGNTIYF
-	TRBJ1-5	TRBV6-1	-	TGTGCCAGCAGTGAATGGGAGGATCAGCCCCAGCATTTT	CASSEWEDQPQHF
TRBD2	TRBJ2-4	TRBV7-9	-	TGTGCCAGCAGCCGTGGGGAGGGACGGGACAAAAACATTCAGTACTTC	CASSRGEGRDKNIQYF
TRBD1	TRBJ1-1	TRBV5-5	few	TGTGCCAGCAGCTTTGCGACAGGGGGAGCGAACACTGAAGCTTTCTTT	CASSFATGGANTEAFF
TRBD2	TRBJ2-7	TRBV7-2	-	TGTGCCAGCAGCTTAAGCGGGACCCACTACGAGCAGTACTTC	CASSLSGTHYEQYF
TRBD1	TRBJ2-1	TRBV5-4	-	TGTGCCAGCAGCCCTACAGGGGGCTTCTACAATGAGCAGTTCTTC	CASSPTGGFYNEQFF
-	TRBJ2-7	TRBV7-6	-	TGTGCCAGCAGTCGAGGGGAATCCTACGAGCAGTACTTC	CASSRGESYEQYF
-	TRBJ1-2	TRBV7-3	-	TGTGCCAGCAGCTTACATGGGGGCGGCTATGGCTACACCTTC	CASSLHGGGYGYTF
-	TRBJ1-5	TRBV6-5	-	TGTGCCAGCAGTTACGGTCATGGGCAGCCCCAGCATTTT	CASSYGHGQPQHF
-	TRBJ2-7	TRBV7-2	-	TGTGCCAGCAGCTTATGGGCGGGAAGGGCAGGGACCTACGAGCAGTACTTC	CASSLWAGRAGTYEQYF
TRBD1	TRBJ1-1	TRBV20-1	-	TGCAGTGCCGGACAGGGTGTTGAAGCTTTCTTT	CSAGQGVEAFF
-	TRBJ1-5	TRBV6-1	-	TGTGCCAGCAGTGAGGGGAATAGCAATCAGCCCCAGCATTTT	CASSEGNSNQPQHF
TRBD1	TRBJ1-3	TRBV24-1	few	TGTGCCACCAAAGTCCCGGGACAGGGAGCGGGAAACACCATATATTTT	CATKVPGQGAGNTIYF
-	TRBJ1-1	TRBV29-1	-	TGCAGCGTTGAAGGCCTCAGGGAGGCCACTGAAGCTTTCTTT	CSVEGLREATEAFF
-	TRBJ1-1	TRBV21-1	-	TGTGCCAGCAGCAAAATGAGGGGGGACACTGAAGCTTTCTTT	CASSKMRGDTEAFF
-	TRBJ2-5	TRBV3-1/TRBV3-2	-	TGTGCCAGCAGCAACCCGACTAGAAAGGTCGAGACCCAGTACTTC	CASSNPTRKVETQYF
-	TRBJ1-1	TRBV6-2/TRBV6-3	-	TGTGCCAGCAGTTATGGATCGAACACTGAAGCTTTCTTT	CASSYGSNTEAFF
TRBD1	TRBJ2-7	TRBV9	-	TGTGCCAGCAGCACAGCGGCGGACAGGGGGTGGTACGAGCAGTACTTC	CASSTAADRGWYEQYF
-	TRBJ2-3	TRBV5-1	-	TGCGCCAGCGGACTATCAGGGTCCCCAGATACGCAGTATTTT	CASGLSGSPDTQYF
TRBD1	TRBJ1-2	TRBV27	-	TGTGCCAGCAGTTTAATACAGGGGTGGGGCTACACCTTC	CASSLIQGWGYTF
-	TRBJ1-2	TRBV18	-	TGTGCCAGCTCACCACAGACAGGATTTAACTATGGCTACACCTTC	CASSPQTGFNYGYTF
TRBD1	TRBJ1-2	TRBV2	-	TGTGCCAGCAGGGGACAGGGGCAGGATGGCTACACCTTC	CASRGQGQDGYTF
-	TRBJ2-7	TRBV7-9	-	TGTGCCAGCAGCTTAGGGGACTACGAGCAGTACTTC	CASSLGDYEQYF
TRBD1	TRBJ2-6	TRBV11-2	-	TGTGCCAGCAGCTATTGGACAGGAGGTGGTGGGGCCAACGTCCTGACTTTC	CASSYWTGGGGANVLTF
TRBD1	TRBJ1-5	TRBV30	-	TGTGCCCAGTCGACAGGGGGCAATCAGCCCCAGCATTTT	CAQSTGGNQPQHF
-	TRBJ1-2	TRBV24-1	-	TGTGCCACCAGTCAGTGTTCGGGACATAGATTAGCTAACTATGGCTACACCTTC	CATSQCSGHRLANYGYTF
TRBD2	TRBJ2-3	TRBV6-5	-	TGTGCCAGCAGTTCCATAGCGGGGGGAGGGGATACGCAGTATTTT	CASSSIAGGGDTQYF
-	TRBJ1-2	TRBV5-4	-	TGTGCCAGCAGCTTCCGGGGCCTGAGCTATGGCTACACCTTC	CASSFRGLSYGYTF
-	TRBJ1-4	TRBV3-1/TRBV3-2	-	TGTGCCAGCAGCCTTCCGGGATCCCAGGAAGAAAAACTGTTTTTT	CASSLPGSQEEKLFF
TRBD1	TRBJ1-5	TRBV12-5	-	TGTGCTAGTGGCGGGGGACAGGGAGAGGAGCCCCAGCATTTT	CASGGGQGEEPQHF
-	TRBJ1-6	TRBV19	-	TGTGCCAGTAGTATAGACCTCAGTACTTCACCCCTCCACTTT	CASSIDLSTSPLHF